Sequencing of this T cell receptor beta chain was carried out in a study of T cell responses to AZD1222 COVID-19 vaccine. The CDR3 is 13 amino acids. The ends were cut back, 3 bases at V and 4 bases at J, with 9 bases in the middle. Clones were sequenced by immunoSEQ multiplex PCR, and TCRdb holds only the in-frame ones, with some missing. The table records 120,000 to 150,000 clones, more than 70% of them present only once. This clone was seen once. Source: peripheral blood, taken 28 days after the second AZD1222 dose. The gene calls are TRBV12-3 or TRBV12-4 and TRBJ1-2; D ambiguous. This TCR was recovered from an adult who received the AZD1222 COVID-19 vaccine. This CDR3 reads CASSFHGSYGYTF. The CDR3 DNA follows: TGTGCCAGCAGTTTCCACGGAAGCTATGGCTACACCTTC.